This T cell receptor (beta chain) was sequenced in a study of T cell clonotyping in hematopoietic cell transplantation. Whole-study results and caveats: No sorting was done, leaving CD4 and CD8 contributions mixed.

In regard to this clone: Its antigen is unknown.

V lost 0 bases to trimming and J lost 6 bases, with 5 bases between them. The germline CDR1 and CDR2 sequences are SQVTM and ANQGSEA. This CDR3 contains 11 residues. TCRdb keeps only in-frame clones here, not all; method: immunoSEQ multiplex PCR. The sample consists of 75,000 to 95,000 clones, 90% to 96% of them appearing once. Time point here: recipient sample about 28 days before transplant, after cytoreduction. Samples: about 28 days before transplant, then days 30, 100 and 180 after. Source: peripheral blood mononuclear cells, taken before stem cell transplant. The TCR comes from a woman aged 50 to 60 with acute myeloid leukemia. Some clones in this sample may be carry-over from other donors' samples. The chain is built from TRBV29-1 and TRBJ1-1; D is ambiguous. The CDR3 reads CSVEDGPEAFF. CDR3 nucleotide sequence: TGCAGCGTTGAAGATGGTCCTGAAGCTTTCTTT.